This T cell receptor beta chain derives from a study of T cell repertoires in cytomegalovirus infection. Overall study: CMV epitopes that were recently identified and HLA-C-restricted were used alongside well-studied HLA-B-restricted ones. Both a matching HLA type and CMV infection were indicated by public TCR beta signatures.

Trimming took 5 bases from V and 1 from J, leaving 8 bases between them. This CDR3 is 13 amino acids long. This clonotype has more than one count but fewer than ten. Its antigen is unidentified. TCRdb reprocessed the reads via MiXCR and lists one record per CDR3 protein. The data show approximately 150,000 distinct CDR3 sequences, roughly 22% seen once. Broader study findings: HLA-C-restricted CMV clonotypes gave the most frequent clonotype in two of eight donors. Adding up the frequency of public TCR beta families identified people who carried CMV plus the relevant HLA.

The sample here was CD8+ T cells from cultured PBMCs, taken from culture after CMV antigen stimulation. This receptor was taken from a human donor in good health (CMV status not recorded). Some clones in this sample may be carry-over from other donors' samples. The V and J genes are TRBV12-3 or TRBV12-4 and TRBJ2-5; TRBD2 might be the D (6 bases). CDR3 loop: CASSPTSQETQYF. The CDR3 DNA follows: TGTGCCAGCAGTCCGACTAGCCAAGAGACCCAGTACTTC.